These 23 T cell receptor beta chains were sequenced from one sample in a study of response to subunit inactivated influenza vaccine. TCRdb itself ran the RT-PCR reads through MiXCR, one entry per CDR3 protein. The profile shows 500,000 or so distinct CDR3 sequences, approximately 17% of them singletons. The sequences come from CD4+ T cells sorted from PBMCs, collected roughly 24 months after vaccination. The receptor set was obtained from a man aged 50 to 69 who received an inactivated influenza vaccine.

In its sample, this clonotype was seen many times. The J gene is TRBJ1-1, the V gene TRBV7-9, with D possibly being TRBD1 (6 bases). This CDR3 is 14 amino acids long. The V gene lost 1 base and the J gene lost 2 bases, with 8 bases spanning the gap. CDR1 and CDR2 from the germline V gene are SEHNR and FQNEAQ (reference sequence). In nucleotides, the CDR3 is TGTGCCAGCAGCTTAGGACAGGAAAACACTGAAGCTTTCTTT. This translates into CASSLGQENTEAFF.

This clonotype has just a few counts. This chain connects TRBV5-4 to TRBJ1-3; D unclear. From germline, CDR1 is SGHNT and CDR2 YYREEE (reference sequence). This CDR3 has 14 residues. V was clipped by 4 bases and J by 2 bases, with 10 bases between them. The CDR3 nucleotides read TGTGCCAGCAGCCGAGAGGCCACTGGAAACACCATATATTTT. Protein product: CASSREATGNTIYF.

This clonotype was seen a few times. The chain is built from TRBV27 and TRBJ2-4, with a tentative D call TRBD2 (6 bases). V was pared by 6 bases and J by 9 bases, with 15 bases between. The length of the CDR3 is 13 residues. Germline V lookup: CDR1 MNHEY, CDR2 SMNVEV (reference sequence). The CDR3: CASRGLAEGIQYF. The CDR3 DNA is TGTGCCAGCAGGGGACTCGCAGAGGGCATTCAGTACTTC.

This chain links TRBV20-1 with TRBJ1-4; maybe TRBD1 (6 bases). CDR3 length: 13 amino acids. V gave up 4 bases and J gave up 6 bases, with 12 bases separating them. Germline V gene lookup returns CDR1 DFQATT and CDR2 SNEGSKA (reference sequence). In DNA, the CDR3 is TGCAGTGCTAAGGGGGTGATAGATGAAAAACTGTTTTTT. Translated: CSAKGVIDEKLFF.

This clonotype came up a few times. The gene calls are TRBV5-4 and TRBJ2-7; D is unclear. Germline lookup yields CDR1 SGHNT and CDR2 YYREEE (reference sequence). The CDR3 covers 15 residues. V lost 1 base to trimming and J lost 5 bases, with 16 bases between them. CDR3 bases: TGTGCCAGCAGCTTGATGGCTAGTGGTGACGACGAGCAGTACTTC. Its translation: CASSLMASGDDEQYF.

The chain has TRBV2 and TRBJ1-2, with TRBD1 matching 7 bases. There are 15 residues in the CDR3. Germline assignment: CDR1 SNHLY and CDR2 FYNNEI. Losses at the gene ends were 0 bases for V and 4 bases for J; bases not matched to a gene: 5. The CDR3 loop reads CASSEAGGTVYGYTF. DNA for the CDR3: TGTGCCAGCAGTGAAGCGGGGGGGACAGTCTATGGCTACACCTTC.

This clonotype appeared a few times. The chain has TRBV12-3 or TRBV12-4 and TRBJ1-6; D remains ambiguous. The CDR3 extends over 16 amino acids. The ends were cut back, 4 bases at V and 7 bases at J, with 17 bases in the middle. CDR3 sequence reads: CASSSSNAGWNSPLHF. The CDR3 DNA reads TGTGCCAGCAGTTCCTCTAACGCGGGTTGGAATTCACCCCTCCACTTT.

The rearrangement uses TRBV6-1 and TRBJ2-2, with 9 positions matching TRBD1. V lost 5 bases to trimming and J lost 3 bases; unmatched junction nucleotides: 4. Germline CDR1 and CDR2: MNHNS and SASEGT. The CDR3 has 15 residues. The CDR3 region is CASSTDRGHTGELFF. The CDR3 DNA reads TGTGCCAGCAGTACGGACAGGGGACACACCGGGGAGCTGTTTTTT.

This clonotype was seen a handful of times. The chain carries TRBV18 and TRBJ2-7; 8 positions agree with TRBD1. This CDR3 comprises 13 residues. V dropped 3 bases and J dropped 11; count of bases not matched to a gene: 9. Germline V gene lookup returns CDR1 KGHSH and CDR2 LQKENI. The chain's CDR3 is CASSPTGTGIEYF. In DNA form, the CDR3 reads TGTGCCAGCTCACCGACCGGGACAGGTATTGAGTACTTC.

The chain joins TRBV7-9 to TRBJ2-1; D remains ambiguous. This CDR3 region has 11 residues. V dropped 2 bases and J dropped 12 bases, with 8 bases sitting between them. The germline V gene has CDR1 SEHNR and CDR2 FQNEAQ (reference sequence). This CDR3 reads CASSLIGGQFF. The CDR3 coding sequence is TGTGCCAGCAGCTTAATAGGTGGGCAGTTCTTC.

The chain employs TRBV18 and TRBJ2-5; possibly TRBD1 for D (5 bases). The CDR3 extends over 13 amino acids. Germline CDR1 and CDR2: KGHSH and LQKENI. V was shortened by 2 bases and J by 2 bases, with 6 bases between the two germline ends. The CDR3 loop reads CASSPAGQETQYF. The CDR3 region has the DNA TGTGCCAGCTCACCAGCAGGGCAAGAGACCCAGTACTTC.

CDR3 in DNA: TGTGCCAGCAGCCAAGCTTTGAACACTGAAGCTTTCTTT. This encodes CASSQALNTEAFF. The genes are TRBV3-1 and TRBJ1-1, with D uncertain. The V and J ends lost 1 base and 0 bases respectively, with 3 bases between them. This CDR3 comprises 13 residues. Germline V gene sequence: CDR1 LGHDT, CDR2 YNNKEL (reference sequence).

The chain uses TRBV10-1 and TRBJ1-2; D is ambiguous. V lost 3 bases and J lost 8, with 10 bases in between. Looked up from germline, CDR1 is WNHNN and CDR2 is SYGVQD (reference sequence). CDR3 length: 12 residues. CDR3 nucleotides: TGCGCCAGCAGTGATTTTGGAGGAGGCTACACCTTC. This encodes CASSDFGGGYTF.

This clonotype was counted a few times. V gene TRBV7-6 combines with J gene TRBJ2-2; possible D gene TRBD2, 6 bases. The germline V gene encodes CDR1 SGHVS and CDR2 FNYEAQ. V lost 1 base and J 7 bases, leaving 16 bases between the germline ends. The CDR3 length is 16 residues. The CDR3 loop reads CASSLGGRGFIGELFF. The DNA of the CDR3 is TGTGCCAGCAGCTTAGGGGGACGGGGGTTCATCGGGGAGCTGTTTTTT.

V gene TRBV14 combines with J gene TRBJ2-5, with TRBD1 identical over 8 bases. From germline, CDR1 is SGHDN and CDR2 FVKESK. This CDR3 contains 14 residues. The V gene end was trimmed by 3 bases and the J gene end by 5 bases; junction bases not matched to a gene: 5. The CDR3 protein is CASSHPGGVETQYF. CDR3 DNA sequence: TGTGCCAGCAGCCATCCAGGGGGCGTGGAGACCCAGTACTTC.

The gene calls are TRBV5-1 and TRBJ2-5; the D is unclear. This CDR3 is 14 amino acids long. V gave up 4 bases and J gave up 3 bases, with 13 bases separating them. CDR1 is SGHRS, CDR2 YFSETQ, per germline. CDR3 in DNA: TGCGCCAGCAGCCCCCCCGGGTACGAAGAGACCCAGTACTTC. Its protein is CASSPPGYEETQYF.

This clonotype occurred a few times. Here the CDR3 reads CASSAKPTTEAFF. The CDR3 DNA sequence: TGTGCCAGCAGCGCTAAACCGACAACTGAAGCTTTCTTT. The chain recombines TRBV6-1 with TRBJ1-1; no clear D. V was shortened by 6 bases and J by 5 bases, with 13 bases between the two germline ends. Germline-derived CDR1 and CDR2 are MNHNS and SASEGT. This CDR3 is 13 amino acids long.

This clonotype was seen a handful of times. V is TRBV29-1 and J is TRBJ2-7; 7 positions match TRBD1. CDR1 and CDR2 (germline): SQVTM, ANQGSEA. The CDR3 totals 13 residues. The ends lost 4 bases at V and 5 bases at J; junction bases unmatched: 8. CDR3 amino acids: CSVATGVRDEQYF. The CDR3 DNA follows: TGCAGCGTTGCAACAGGGGTGAGAGACGAGCAGTACTTC.

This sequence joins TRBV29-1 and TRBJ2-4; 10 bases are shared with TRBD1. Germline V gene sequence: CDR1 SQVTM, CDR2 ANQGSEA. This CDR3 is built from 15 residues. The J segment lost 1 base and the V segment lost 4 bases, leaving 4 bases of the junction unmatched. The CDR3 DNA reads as TGCAGCGTTGGGTTGGGACAGGGGGCCAAAAACATTCAGTACTTC. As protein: CSVGLGQGAKNIQYF.

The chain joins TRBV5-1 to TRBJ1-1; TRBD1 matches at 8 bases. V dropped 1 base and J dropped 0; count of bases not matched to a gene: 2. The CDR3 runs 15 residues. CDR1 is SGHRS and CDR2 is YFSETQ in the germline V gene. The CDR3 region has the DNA TGCGCCAGCAGCTTGATGGGACAGGTGAACACTGAAGCTTTCTTT. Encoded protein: CASSLMGQVNTEAFF.

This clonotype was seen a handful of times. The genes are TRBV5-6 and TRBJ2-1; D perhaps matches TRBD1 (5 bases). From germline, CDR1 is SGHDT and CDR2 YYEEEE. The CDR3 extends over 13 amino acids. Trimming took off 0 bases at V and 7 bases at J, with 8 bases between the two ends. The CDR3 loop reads CASSLDRSNEQFF. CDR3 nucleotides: TGTGCCAGCAGCTTGGACAGGTCGAATGAGCAGTTCTTC.

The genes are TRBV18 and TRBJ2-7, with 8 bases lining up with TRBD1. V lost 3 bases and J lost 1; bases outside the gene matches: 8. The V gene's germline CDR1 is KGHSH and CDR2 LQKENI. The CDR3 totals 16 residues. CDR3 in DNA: TGTGCCAGCTCACCTGGGGGACAGGCCGTTTCCTACGAGCAGTACTTC. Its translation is CASSPGGQAVSYEQYF.

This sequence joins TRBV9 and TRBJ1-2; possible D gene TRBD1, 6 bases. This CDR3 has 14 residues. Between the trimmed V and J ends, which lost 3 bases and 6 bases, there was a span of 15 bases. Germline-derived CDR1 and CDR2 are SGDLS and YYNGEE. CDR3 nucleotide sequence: TGTGCCAGCAGCGCAGTACAGGGAGGGAATGGCTACACCTTC. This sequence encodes CASSAVQGGNGYTF.